One and the same sample provided the 30 T cell receptor beta chains below, sequenced in a study of shared clonotypes between healthy human individuals (dated by TCRdb to between 2020 and 2021). Libraries were constructed by the immunoSEQ multiplex PCR assay. The table comes from immuneACCESS by way of TCRdb, which keeps in-frame sequences with V and J called. Part of the clones is missing from these tables; in studies checked, under half for an unresolved V gene and the rest for unknown reasons. Across this sample there are 900,000 to 1,200,000 clones, with around three quarters seen only once. The ten largest clonotypes hold 0.55% to 0.7% of the sample. Sequencing input: memory CD4+ T cells from PBMCs. Sample cell subset or site, as interpreted from the label and publication: CD45RA-negative fraction. The receptor set was obtained from a young man in good health. Some clones in this sample may be carry-over from other donors' samples.

The chain recombines TRBV19 with TRBJ1-1, with D hard to call. Germline V gene data show CDR1 as LNHDA and CDR2 as SQIVND (reference sequence). Trimming cost V 9 bases and J 5 bases, with 22 bases left between them. CDR3 size: 15 residues. CDR3 region: CASSSLGSWKTEAFF. The CDR3 DNA reads TGTGCCAGCAGTTCTCTCGGGAGCTGGAAGACTGAAGCTTTCTTT.

The CDR3 bases are TGTGCCAGCAGCTTTCTACAGGGAGGGTCGGAGACCCAGTACTTC. It yields the protein CASSFLQGGSETQYF. The V gene is TRBV5-6, the J gene TRBJ2-5; the D gene is possibly TRBD2 (7 bases). The CDR3 runs 15 residues. Trimming left V 2 bases short and J 5 bases short, with 16 bases between. Germline CDR1 reads SGHDT; CDR2 reads YYEEEE.

The rearrangement uses TRBV9 and TRBJ1-1; no firm D call. This CDR3 spans 14 amino acids. CDR1 and CDR2 (germline): SGDLS, YYNGEE. V lost 0 bases and J lost 2, with 8 bases in between. In DNA, the CDR3 is TGTGCCAGCAGCGTAGAACCCCGCAACACTGAAGCTTTCTTT. This sequence encodes CASSVEPRNTEAFF. Full variable domain (outside the CDR3, taken from reference TRBV9 and TRBJ1-1): DSGVTQTPKHLITATGQRVTLRCSPRSGDLSVYWYQQSLDQGLQFLIQYYNGEERAKGNILERFSAQQFPDLHSELNLSSLELGDSALYFCASSVEPRNTEAFFGQGTRLTVV.

CDR3 DNA sequence: TGCGCCAGCAGCAAAGAAGCGAACACTGAAGCTTTCTTT. Amino acids: CASSKEANTEAFF. The J gene is TRBJ1-1, the V gene TRBV5-1; D is ambiguous. The CDR3 covers 13 residues. Germline V CDR1 and CDR2: SGHRS, YFSETQ. V was pared by 4 bases and J by 1 base, with 8 bases between.

This chain links TRBV7-6 with TRBJ2-1, with 11 bases identical to TRBD1. Germline V gene sequence: CDR1 SGHVS, CDR2 FNYEAQ. V lost 3 bases and J lost 3; bases outside the gene matches: 1. This CDR3 region has 15 residues. Here the CDR3 reads CASSFGTGGYNEQFF. CDR3 nucleotides: TGTGCCAGCAGCTTTGGGACAGGGGGCTACAATGAGCAGTTCTTC.

This clone was seen only a few times. V usage is TRBV6-5 and J usage is TRBJ1-1; D is undetermined. Germline V CDR1 and CDR2: MNHEY, SVGAGI. Trimming pared 2 bases from V and 7 bases from J, leaving 11 bases between. The length of the CDR3 is 13 residues. The CDR3 bases are TGTGCCAGCAGTTACAGAGGACGGAGTGAAGCTTTCTTT. Its protein product is CASSYRGRSEAFF.

This clone was picked up a small number of times. The chain carries TRBV28 and TRBJ2-3; D might be TRBD2 (5 bases). Between the trimmed V and J ends, which lost 2 bases and 2 bases, there was a span of 11 bases. The CDR3 loop spans 15 amino acids. In germline, CDR1 is MDHEN, CDR2 SYDVKM. This chain's CDR3 is CASSLLAGNTDTQYF. The CDR3 DNA follows: TGTGCCAGCAGTTTACTAGCAGGCAACACAGATACGCAGTATTTT.

This sequence joins TRBV7-8 and TRBJ2-6; TRBD1 agrees at 10 bases. This CDR3 is built from 17 residues. Germline assignment: CDR1 SGHVS and CDR2 FQNEAQ. V lost 4 bases to trimming and J lost 1 base; unmatched junction nucleotides: 4. The CDR3 protein is CASSSGQGRSGANVLTF. CDR3 in DNA: TGTGCCAGCAGCTCGGGACAGGGGCGGTCTGGGGCCAACGTCCTGACTTTC. Combining the CDR3 with reference TRBV7-8 and TRBJ2-6 gives the whole variable domain GAGVSQSPRYKVAKRGQDVALRCDPISGHVSLFWYQQALGQGPEFLTYFQNEAQLDKSGLPSDRFFAERPEGSVSTLKIQRTQQEDSAVYLCASSSGQGRSGANVLTFGAGSRLTVL.

V gene TRBV6-5 combines with J gene TRBJ2-7; maybe TRBD1 (6 bases). Germline CDR1 MNHEY, CDR2 SVGAGI. Trimming took off 6 bases at V and 6 bases at J, with 12 bases between the two ends. The CDR3 has 12 amino acids. Here the CDR3 reads CASRGTGLEQYF. CDR3 nucleotides: TGTGCCAGCAGAGGAACAGGGCTCGAGCAGTACTTC.

The rearrangement joins TRBV18 to TRBJ2-6; D is possibly TRBD2 (5 bases). Trimming removed 6 bases at V and 0 bases at J, with 12 bases between. CDR3 size: 16 residues. CDR1 is KGHSH, CDR2 LQKENI, per germline. DNA of the CDR3: TGTGCCAGCTCGCCCCTCCGGGGCTCTGGGGCCAACGTCCTGACTTTC. Translation gives CASSPLRGSGANVLTF.

This clone was detected many times. The chain links TRBV7-9 to TRBJ2-2, with D possibly being TRBD1 (6 bases). Trimming left V 1 base short and J 3 bases short, with 6 bases between. CDR1 and CDR2 from the germline V gene are SEHNR and FQNEAQ (reference sequence). The CDR3 is made up of 14 amino acids. In DNA, the CDR3 is TGTGCCAGCAGCTTAGGGACAGACACCGGGGAGCTGTTTTTT. Its translation is CASSLGTDTGELFF.

The chain joins TRBV15 to TRBJ2-4; no clear D. In germline, CDR1 is LNHNV, CDR2 YYDKDF (reference sequence). The V and J ends lost 4 bases and 6 bases respectively, with 13 bases between them. The CDR3 consists of 14 residues. The CDR3 region is CATSTREVSNIQYF. CDR3 in DNA: TGTGCCACCAGCACTAGGGAAGTTTCAAACATTCAGTACTTC.

This chain uses TRBV9 with TRBJ1-3, with D perhaps matching TRBD1 (6 bases). The germline gives CDR1 SGDLS, CDR2 YYNGEE. V was shortened by 0 bases and J by 8 bases, with 15 bases between the two germline ends. The CDR3 is 15 amino acids. The CDR3 reads CASSVAGGQGDTIYF. CDR3 DNA: TGTGCCAGCAGCGTAGCTGGGGGGCAGGGCGACACCATATATTTT. Using reference TRBV9 and TRBJ1-3 for the parts outside the CDR3, the full variable domain is DSGVTQTPKHLITATGQRVTLRCSPRSGDLSVYWYQQSLDQGLQFLIQYYNGEERAKGNILERFSAQQFPDLHSELNLSSLELGDSALYFCASSVAGGQGDTIYFGEGSWLTVV.

For this clone: Other DNA sequences within the sample encode an identical CDR3. The CDR3 reads CASSPQGGGQPQHF. The CDR3 DNA reads as TGTGCCAGCTCACCTCAGGGTGGTGGTCAGCCCCAGCATTTT. This chain connects TRBV18 to TRBJ1-5; D might be TRBD1 (5 bases). Germline values: CDR1 KGHSH, CDR2 LQKENI. This CDR3 is built from 14 residues. V lost 3 bases and J 6 bases, leaving 12 bases between the germline ends.

The chain recombines TRBV19 with TRBJ1-5; D is perhaps TRBD1 (6 bases). V was shortened by 5 bases and J by 6 bases, with 17 bases between the two germline ends. This CDR3 has 15 amino acids. Germline CDR1 is LNHDA and CDR2 is SQIVND (reference sequence). The CDR3 coding sequence is TGTGCCAGTAGTCCGTCGGGCAGGGGCAGTCAGCCCCAGCATTTT. It specifies CASSPSGRGSQPQHF. The variable domain in full, with the rest retrieved from reference TRBV19 and TRBJ1-5, is DGGITQSPKYLFRKEGQNVTLSCEQNLNHDAMYWYRQDPGQGLRLIYYSQIVNDFQKGDIAEGYSVSREKKESFPLTVTSAQKNPTAFYLCASSPSGRGSQPQHFGDGTRLSIL.

The J gene is TRBJ1-1, the V gene TRBV28; TRBD1 matches at 8 bases. The J segment lost 4 bases and the V segment lost 3 bases, leaving 10 bases of the junction unmatched. The CDR3 runs 16 residues. CDR1 and CDR2 (germline): MDHEN, SYDVKM. In DNA, the CDR3 is TGTGCCAGCAGTTTGCCCATGACAGGGGTCGGCACTGAAGCTTTCTTT. Amino acid sequence: CASSLPMTGVGTEAFF.

The chain combines TRBV11-2 with TRBJ1-1; D is perhaps TRBD1 (6 bases). Germline CDR1 reads SGHAT; CDR2 reads FQNNGV. The CDR3 contains 12 residues. The germline V and J ends were trimmed by 2 bases and 11 bases, with 12 bases remaining between them. The CDR3 DNA sequence: TGTGCCAGCAGCTTAAGAGGACAGACGGCTTTCTTT. It codes for CASSLRGQTAFF. Drawing the rest from reference TRBV11-2 and TRBJ1-1, the complete variable domain is EAGVAQSPRYKIIEKRQSVAFWCNPISGHATLYWYQQILGQGPKLLIQFQNNGVVDDSQLPKDRFSAERLKGVDSTLKIQPAKLEDSAVYLCASSLRGQTAFFGQGTRLTVV.

The genes are TRBV28 and TRBJ2-7, with D maybe TRBD2 (7 bases). This CDR3 comprises 16 residues. V was trimmed by 3 bases and J by 7 bases, leaving 22 bases between them. Germline CDR1 is MDHEN and CDR2 is SYDVKM. This chain's CDR3 is CASSFLRGGRPGEQYF. The CDR3 DNA reads TGTGCCAGCAGTTTCCTAAGGGGGGGACGGCCAGGAGAGCAGTACTTC. Filled out from reference TRBV28 and TRBJ2-7, the complete variable domain reads DVKVTQSSRYLVKRTGEKVFLECVQDMDHENMFWYRQDPGLGLRLIYFSYDVKMKEKGDIPEGYSVSREKKERFSLILESASTNQTSMYLCASSFLRGGRPGEQYFGPGTRLTVT.

This clone was recorded only once. It may be a read error: a sequence one base away is much more abundant. The gene calls are TRBV7-7 and TRBJ2-7; 7 positions match TRBD1. V trimming: 7 bases; J trimming: 3 bases; junction bases outside the gene matches: 18. This CDR3 is 17 amino acids long. CDR1 SSHAT and CDR2 FNYEAQ come from the germline V gene (reference sequence). The chain's CDR3 is CASKTDNGDRFNYEQYF. The CDR3 DNA follows: TGTGCCAGCAAAACGGATAACGGGGACAGATTCAACTACGAGCAGTACTTC.

CDR3 nucleotides: TGTGCCAGTAGTATGGGGACAGGTCGCGCCATTGAAGCTTTCTTT. Its protein is CASSMGTGRAIEAFF. The V and J genes are TRBV19 and TRBJ1-1, with TRBD1 matching 8 bases. The V gene end was trimmed by 3 bases and the J gene end by 7 bases; junction bases not matched to a gene: 10. The germline V gene has CDR1 LNHDA and CDR2 SQIVND (reference sequence). This CDR3 spans 15 amino acids.

The rearrangement joins TRBV12-5 to TRBJ2-1; D not certain. The germline gives CDR1 LGHNT, CDR2 FRNRAP. This CDR3 is built from 13 residues. The V gene lost 6 bases and the J gene lost 8 bases, with 14 bases spanning the gap. Here the CDR3 DNA reads TGTGCTAGTGGCCCCGGGTTGGGTCATGAGCAGTTCTTC. Protein sequence: CASGPGLGHEQFF.

The gene calls are TRBV5-4 and TRBJ2-5, with unresolved D. Germline CDR1 reads SGHNT; CDR2 reads YYREEE (reference sequence). V dropped 4 bases and J dropped 1 base, with 11 bases sitting between them. The CDR3 length is 14 residues. CDR3 sequence (DNA): TGTGCCAGCAGCCCCCAGTACACCCAAGAGACCCAGTACTTC. It codes for CASSPQYTQETQYF.

This rearrangement joins TRBV7-2 to TRBJ2-7; possible D gene TRBD2, 6 bases. Trimming left V 4 bases short and J 0 bases short, with 16 bases between. CDR1 is SGHTA and CDR2 is FQGNSA in the germline V gene. The CDR3 totals 16 residues. CDR3 region: CASSYQAGGRSYEQYF. Here the CDR3 DNA reads TGTGCCAGCAGCTACCAAGCGGGCGGACGCTCCTACGAGCAGTACTTC.

In this sample, this clone turned up many times. The gene calls are TRBV9 and TRBJ2-5; the D gene is possibly TRBD2 (5 bases). Germline CDR1 and CDR2: SGDLS and YYNGEE. The CDR3 has 14 amino acids. Between the trimmed V and J ends, which lost 4 bases and 3 bases, there was a span of 13 bases. As DNA, the CDR3 is TGTGCCAGCAGCCCGGGGTGGGGTGAAGAGACCCAGTACTTC. Protein: CASSPGWGEETQYF.

The J gene is TRBJ2-6, the V gene TRBV2, with TRBD2 as a possible D gene (6 bases). V gave up 8 bases and J gave up 0 bases, with 8 bases separating them. CDR3 length: 14 amino acids. CDR1 and CDR2 (germline): SNHLY, FYNNEI. CDR3 amino acids: CASEGGSGANVLTF. CDR3 nucleotides: TGTGCCAGCGAGGGAGGCTCTGGGGCCAACGTCCTGACTTTC.

In this sample, this clone turned up a few times. The gene calls are TRBV5-4 and TRBJ2-7, with a possible D match to TRBD1 (6 bases). CDR3 length equals 14 residues. Germline V gene sequence: CDR1 SGHNT, CDR2 YYREEE (reference sequence). Trimming pared 0 bases from V and 4 bases from J, leaving 11 bases between. CDR3 sequence: CASSLEGGRYEQYF. CDR3 in DNA: TGTGCCAGCAGCTTGGAAGGGGGTAGGTACGAGCAGTACTTC.

The chain is built from TRBV30 and TRBJ2-3, with no clear D. With 2 bases removed from V and 2 bases from J, the gap between germline ends came to 8 bases. The V gene's germline CDR1 is GTSNPN and CDR2 SVGIG (reference sequence). The CDR3 spans 13 residues. The CDR3 sequence: CAWSLGNTDTQYF. CDR3 DNA: TGTGCCTGGAGTTTGGGTAACACAGATACGCAGTATTTT. The full variable domain, with the rest looked up from reference TRBV30 and TRBJ2-3, is SQTIHQWPATLVQPVGSPLSLECTVEGTSNPNLYWYRQAAGRGLQLLFYSVGIGQISSEVPQNLSASRPQDRQFILSSKKLLLSDSGFYLCAWSLGNTDTQYFGPGTRLTVL.

This sequence joins TRBV6-1 and TRBJ1-5, with D perhaps matching TRBD1 (5 bases). CDR1 MNHNS and CDR2 SASEGT come from the germline V gene. V lost 1 base and J lost 5, with 12 bases in between. The CDR3 is made up of 15 amino acids. CDR3 nucleotide sequence: TGTGCCAGCAGTGAAGGGGTCGGGGGGTATCAGCCCCAGCATTTT. Translating it yields CASSEGVGGYQPQHF.

CDR3 sequence: CSVVRQLGLLPGEQFF. The DNA for the CDR3 is TGCAGCGTGGTCCGGCAGTTAGGACTGCTCCCAGGTGAGCAGTTCTTC. The V call is TRBV29-1, the J call TRBJ2-1; TRBD2 is a possible D gene (5 bases). The ends were cut back, 6 bases at V and 9 bases at J, with 27 bases in the middle. This CDR3 spans 16 amino acids. The germline gives CDR1 SQVTM, CDR2 ANQGSEA.

V usage is TRBV7-9 and J usage is TRBJ2-7; D possibly corresponds to TRBD1 (5 bases). Trimming stripped 3 bases from V and 7 bases from J, with 19 bases between. The CDR3 sequence is 15 residues long. Germline CDR1 reads SEHNR; CDR2 reads FQNEAQ (reference sequence). The CDR3 DNA follows: TGTGCCAGCAGCTTTGGGGCAGGGAACATGGGGGAGCAGTACTTC. It is translated as CASSFGAGNMGEQYF.